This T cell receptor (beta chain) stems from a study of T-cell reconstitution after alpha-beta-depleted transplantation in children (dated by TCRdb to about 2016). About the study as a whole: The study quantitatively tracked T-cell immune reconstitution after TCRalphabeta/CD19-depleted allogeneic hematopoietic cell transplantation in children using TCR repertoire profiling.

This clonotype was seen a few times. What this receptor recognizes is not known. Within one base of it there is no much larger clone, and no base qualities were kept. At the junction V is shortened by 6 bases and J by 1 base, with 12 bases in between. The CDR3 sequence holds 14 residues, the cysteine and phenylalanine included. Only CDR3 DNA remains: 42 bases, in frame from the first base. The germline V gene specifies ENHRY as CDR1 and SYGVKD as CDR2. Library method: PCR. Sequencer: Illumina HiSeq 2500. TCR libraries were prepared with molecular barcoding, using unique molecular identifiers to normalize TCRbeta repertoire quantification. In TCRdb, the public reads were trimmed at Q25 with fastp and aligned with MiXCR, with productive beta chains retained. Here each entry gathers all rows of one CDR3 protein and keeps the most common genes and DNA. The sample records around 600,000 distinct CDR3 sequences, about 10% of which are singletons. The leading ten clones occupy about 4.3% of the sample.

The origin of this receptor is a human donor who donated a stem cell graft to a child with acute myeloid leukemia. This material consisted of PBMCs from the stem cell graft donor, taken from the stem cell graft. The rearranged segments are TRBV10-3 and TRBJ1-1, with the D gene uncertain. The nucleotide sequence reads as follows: TGTGCCATCAGCGGAGAAGGTGGGAACACTGAAGCTTTCTTT. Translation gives CAISGEGGNTEAFF.